A selection of T cell receptor beta chains follows, all from one sample in a study of hypomethylating agent response in myelodysplastic syndrome. Sequenced by immunoSEQ multiplex PCR; TCRdb stores in-frame clones only, minus some. There are some 2,000 clones in the sample; approximately 81% occur only once, and around 27% lies in the top ten. The sequencing here drew on bone marrow, taken before or after starting hypomethylating agent treatment for myelodysplastic syndrome (not recorded which). These receptors all stem from a human donor with myelodysplastic syndrome. The CDR3 runs from the conserved cysteine through the conserved F or W. The D gene is left open where the match is weak.

v_gene: TRBV10-1; j_gene: TRBJ1-1; d_gene: TRBD1; CDR3aa: CAGQGRSEAFF
v_gene: TRBV10-3; j_gene: TRBJ2-7; d_gene: TRBD1; CDR3aa: CAVWEGTGTAQYF
v_gene: TRBV6-5; j_gene: TRBJ2-3; d_gene: NA; CDR3aa: CASSYLQGGTDTQYF
v_gene: TRBV9; j_gene: TRBJ1-6; d_gene: TRBD1; CDR3aa: CASSVAGGTGSNSPLHF
v_gene: TRBV6-1; j_gene: TRBJ2-3; d_gene: TRBD2; CDR3aa: CASSEALAGGPDTQYF
v_gene: TRBV4-2; j_gene: TRBJ2-1; d_gene: TRBD2; CDR3aa: CASSQETSGSYNEQFF
v_gene: TRBV9; j_gene: TRBJ2-3; d_gene: NA; CDR3aa: CASSVVGTDTQYF
v_gene: TRBV7-2; j_gene: TRBJ1-5; d_gene: NA; CDR3aa: CASSYALGGDQPQHF
v_gene: TRBV5-4; j_gene: TRBJ2-7; d_gene: TRBD2; CDR3aa: CASSRLAGGFHEQYF
v_gene: TRBV6-6; j_gene: TRBJ1-5; d_gene: NA; CDR3aa: CASRSGGNQPQHF
v_gene: TRBV28; j_gene: TRBJ2-1; d_gene: TRBD2; CDR3aa: CASSSGGTSGSSEQFF
v_gene: TRBV29-1; j_gene: TRBJ2-1; d_gene: TRBD2; CDR3aa: CSAGRLADYNEQFF
v_gene: TRBV2; j_gene: TRBJ1-1; d_gene: TRBD1; CDR3aa: CAIDRGTEAFF
v_gene: TRBV5-8; j_gene: TRBJ2-4; d_gene: NA; CDR3aa: CASSLETGGLNIQYF
v_gene: TRBV9; j_gene: TRBJ1-2; d_gene: NA; CDR3aa: CASSVEGWTHGYTF
v_gene: TRBV7-2; j_gene: TRBJ2-3; d_gene: TRBD2; CDR3aa: CASSLVGGGSSADTQYF
v_gene: TRBV15; j_gene: TRBJ2-1; d_gene: TRBD2; CDR3aa: CATSPRLAGGYNEQFF
v_gene: TRBV18; j_gene: TRBJ1-1; d_gene: NA; CDR3aa: CASSPRGRGSNTEAFF
v_gene: TRBV10-3; j_gene: TRBJ2-7; d_gene: NA; CDR3aa: CAISDRWGSGYEQYF
v_gene: TRBV27; j_gene: TRBJ2-7; d_gene: NA; CDR3aa: CASSLIWGATYEQYF
v_gene: TRBV6-5; j_gene: TRBJ2-2; d_gene: NA; CDR3aa: CASSLRDTFTGELFF
v_gene: TRBV20-1; j_gene: TRBJ2-5; d_gene: NA; CDR3aa: CSARRTETQYF
v_gene: TRBV5-4; j_gene: TRBJ1-2; d_gene: TRBD1; CDR3aa: CASSAGQETYGHTF
v_gene: TRBV10-3; j_gene: TRBJ2-7; d_gene: NA; CDR3aa: CAIREHGNYEQYF
v_gene: TRBV19; j_gene: TRBJ2-1; d_gene: NA; CDR3aa: CASSPSFGEQFF
v_gene: TRBV4-2; j_gene: TRBJ1-4; d_gene: NA; CDR3aa: CASSQDGLGFEGEKLFF
v_gene: TRBV12-5; j_gene: TRBJ2-6; d_gene: NA; CDR3aa: CASGQWGGQSRANVLTF
v_gene: TRBV18; j_gene: TRBJ1-3; d_gene: NA; CDR3aa: CASSLISGNTIYF
v_gene: TRBV30; j_gene: TRBJ1-1; d_gene: NA; CDR3aa: CAWSTGRYEAFF
v_gene: TRBV5-4; j_gene: TRBJ2-7; d_gene: TRBD2; CDR3aa: CASSLDSSGAIPLEQYF
v_gene: TRBV7-9; j_gene: TRBJ1-3; d_gene: NA; CDR3aa: CASGSPIGGNTIYF
v_gene: TRBV30; j_gene: TRBJ2-3; d_gene: NA; CDR3aa: CAWSVGVSSVSTDTQYF
v_gene: TRBV7-9; j_gene: TRBJ2-3; d_gene: NA; CDR3aa: CASSPSIIFTDTQYF
v_gene: TRBV5-8; j_gene: TRBJ2-4; d_gene: NA; CDR3aa: CASSPGDRRKNIQYF
v_gene: TRBV7-2; j_gene: TRBJ2-3; d_gene: NA; CDR3aa: CASSQEGWADTQYF
v_gene: TRBV7-3; j_gene: TRBJ2-5; d_gene: TRBD1; CDR3aa: CASSQGGQETQYF
v_gene: TRBV2; j_gene: TRBJ1-6; d_gene: NA; CDR3aa: CASISRTRDASSSYNSPLHF
v_gene: TRBV30; j_gene: TRBJ2-5; d_gene: NA; CDR3aa: CAWARARRQKETQYF
v_gene: TRBV5-8; j_gene: TRBJ1-1; d_gene: NA; CDR3aa: CASSQPSNTEAFF
v_gene: TRBV2; j_gene: TRBJ1-3; d_gene: TRBD1; CDR3aa: CASRVDRGGNTIYF
v_gene: TRBV29-1; j_gene: TRBJ1-5; d_gene: NA; CDR3aa: CSVEGGRQPQHF
v_gene: TRBV11-2; j_gene: TRBJ2-1; d_gene: TRBD2; CDR3aa: CASSLLAGTNEQFF
v_gene: TRBV6-6; j_gene: TRBJ1-1; d_gene: TRBD1; CDR3aa: CASSAGQMNTEAFF
v_gene: TRBV5-1; j_gene: TRBJ1-6; d_gene: NA; CDR3aa: CASSLDQGSSPLHF
v_gene: TRBV11-1; j_gene: TRBJ2-1; d_gene: TRBD2; CDR3aa: CASSSGLVNEQFF
v_gene: TRBV9; j_gene: TRBJ2-1; d_gene: TRBD2; CDR3aa: CASSFPLGGTDNEQFF
v_gene: TRBV27; j_gene: TRBJ1-6; d_gene: NA; CDR3aa: CASSLRGTGNSPLHF
v_gene: TRBV7-2; j_gene: TRBJ2-3; d_gene: TRBD1; CDR3aa: CASRSGTAADTQYF
v_gene: TRBV28; j_gene: TRBJ1-5; d_gene: NA; CDR3aa: CASSLQGGQPQHF
v_gene: TRBV7-2; j_gene: TRBJ2-1; d_gene: TRBD2; CDR3aa: CASSNLAGGSYNEQFF
v_gene: TRBV2; j_gene: TRBJ2-5; d_gene: NA; CDR3aa: CASSELGTQYF
v_gene: TRBV28; j_gene: TRBJ2-5; d_gene: NA; CDR3aa: CASNLGRETQYF
v_gene: TRBV5-5; j_gene: TRBJ1-5; d_gene: NA; CDR3aa: CASSLKGGVGNQPQHF
v_gene: TRBV27; j_gene: TRBJ1-1; d_gene: NA; CDR3aa: CASSLAGSMNTEAFF
v_gene: TRBV5-4; j_gene: TRBJ2-7; d_gene: NA; CDR3aa: CASSLGGSPVEQYF